This T cell receptor (beta chain) was found in a study of Ad26.COV2.S vaccination and SARS-CoV-2 variants. Looking at the study overall: The vaccine Ad26.COV2.S was put into the muscle once, or twice with 56 days between. General study results and limits: Among vaccine recipients, spike-specific TCR breadth exceeded that of placebo recipients. After vaccination, substantial breadth of spike-specific CD8+ and CD4+ responses was reported.

V lost 3 bases, J lost 3 bases, and 9 bases lay in between. The V gene's germline CDR1 is LNHDA and CDR2 SQIVND (reference sequence). The CDR3 extends over 13 amino acids. This sample's treatment: around 19 received Ad26.COV2.S at low or high dose, single or two shots; several received placebo; per-sample allocation not given. Samples were taken on day 63 after the first vaccine or placebo injection. Measured with immunoSEQ multiplex PCR; TCRdb has only the in-frame clones, and not every one. The sample gives under 550,000 clones, 88% of which show up once; about 3.6% is in the top ten. This clone has a single count. Its antigen is still unknown.

V is TRBV19 and J is TRBJ2-7; no definite D call. The receptor's source is a person aged 18-60 years who received the Ad26.COV2.S COVID-19 vaccine or a placebo. The sample here was peripheral blood, taken in a trial of Ad26.COV2.S vaccine versus placebo. CDR3 nucleotides: TGTGCCAGTAGTATCACCGTCCGCTACGAGCAGTACTTC. Encoded protein: CASSITVRYEQYF.